The 12 T cell receptor beta chains below all came from one sample that was sequenced in a study of blood T cell repertoires in COVID-19. The repertoire was sequenced with immunoSEQ multiplex PCR; TCRdb's copy has only in-frame clones and lacks some. The table has roughly 71,000 clones, about 82% seen once. The material sequenced was peripheral blood. The receptors originated from a man aged 50 to 59 with acute or convalescent COVID-19.

This clone was observed a few times. The rearrangement joins TRBV18 to TRBJ1-1, with D unresolved. V was trimmed by 5 bases and J by 4 bases, leaving 14 bases between them. The germline V gene encodes CDR1 KGHSH and CDR2 LQKENI. There are 14 residues in the CDR3. DNA for the CDR3: TGTGCCAGCTCAGGAGGGTTTGTTGGCACTGAAGCTTTCTTT. This encodes CASSGGFVGTEAFF.

The J gene is TRBJ2-7, the V gene TRBV5-4; D remains unclear. From germline, CDR1 is SGHNT and CDR2 YYREEE (reference sequence). V gave up 0 bases and J gave up 4 bases, with 14 bases separating them. The CDR3 is 15 amino acids. The DNA for the CDR3 is TGTGCCAGCAGCTTGGACTCCCACGCAAGTTACGAGCAGTACGTC. Protein sequence: CASSLDSHASYEQYV.

This clone was counted only a few times. The CDR3, as DNA: TGCGCCAGCAGCCCGCTGAGCCCCCGACTGACAGGACCCAACTATGGCTACACCTTC. Amino acids: CASSPLSPRLTGPNYGYTF. V usage is TRBV4-1 and J usage is TRBJ1-2; D is possibly TRBD1 (6 bases). V dropped 4 bases and J dropped 2 bases, with 26 bases sitting between them. CDR3 length equals 19 residues. Germline loops: CDR1 MGHRA, CDR2 YSYEKL.

This chain uses TRBV4-2 with TRBJ1-1, with D perhaps TRBD1 (6 bases). With 1 base removed from V and 4 bases from J, the gap between germline ends came to 10 bases. Germline CDR1 LGHNA, CDR2 YNFKEQ. This CDR3 region has 14 residues. CDR3: CASSQVRGGTEAFF. Here the CDR3 DNA reads TGTGCCAGCAGCCAAGTTAGGGGGGGCACTGAAGCTTTCTTT.

The rearrangement uses TRBV6-6 and TRBJ2-2, with a possible D match to TRBD2 (7 bases). Germline V gives CDR1 MNHNY, CDR2 SVGAGI (reference sequence). V was cut by 2 bases and J by 4 bases, with 14 bases left in between. The CDR3 has 16 amino acids. The DNA of the CDR3 is TGTGCCAGCAGTTACGGGCGGGGGCGAGGCACCGGGGAGCTGTTTTTT. Translating gives CASSYGRGRGTGELFF.

This chain links TRBV4-1 with TRBJ2-1; 9 bases line up with TRBD2. Germline loops: CDR1 MGHRA, CDR2 YSYEKL. CDR3 length: 17 residues. V shed 3 bases, J shed 5 bases, and the junction held 11 bases outside the gene matches. The CDR3 sequence is CASSHRPFLAGNNEQFF. Here the CDR3 DNA reads TGCGCCAGCAGCCACCGACCATTTCTAGCGGGGAACAATGAGCAGTTCTTC.

This chain links TRBV29-1 with TRBJ2-5; 9 nucleotides line up with TRBD1. This CDR3 contains 14 residues. The V and J ends lost 6 bases and 4 bases, in that order; junction bases with no gene match: 9. Germline assignment: CDR1 SQVTM and CDR2 ANQGSEA. Here the CDR3 DNA reads TGCAGCGTAGACCCAGGGACAGGGAGAGAGACCCAGTACTTC. It yields the protein CSVDPGTGRETQYF. Variable domain in full (rest from reference TRBV29-1 and TRBJ2-5): SAVISQKPSRDICQRGTSLTIQCQVDSQVTMMFWYRQQPGQSLTLIATANQGSEATYESGFVIDKFPISRPNLTFSTLTVSNMSPEDSSIYLCSVDPGTGRETQYFGPGTRLLVL.

The DNA of the CDR3 is TGCGCCAGCAGTCCTAGCGGGGGGACCTACGAGCAGTACGTC. Translated: CASSPSGGTYEQYV. This sequence joins TRBV10-2 and TRBJ2-7; 11 bases line up with TRBD2. Germline V CDR1 and CDR2: WSHSY, SAAADI. There are 14 residues in the CDR3. V gave up 5 bases and J gave up 2 bases; unmatched junction bases: 2.

The rearrangement links TRBV7-3 to TRBJ2-3; 7 nucleotides line up with TRBD2. This CDR3 contains 15 residues. Germline loops: CDR1 SGHTA, CDR2 FQGTGA. J lost 1 base, V lost 2 bases, and 3 bases had no gene match. The CDR3 region is CASSLLGGGTDTQYF. The CDR3 region has the DNA TGTGCCAGCAGCTTATTGGGGGGGGGCACAGATACGCAGTATTTT.

In the case of this clone: An end of the junction does not agree with germline; a read error may underlie this. The chain couples TRBV3-1 (or the pseudogene TRBV3-2) to TRBJ2-2; tentative D call: TRBD2 (7 bases). Per germline, CDR1 LGHDT and CDR2 YNNKEL (reference sequence). The CDR3 covers 15 residues. The CDR3 spells CARSHSGGRGGELFF. CDR3 nucleotides: TGTGCCCGCAGCCACTCGGGGGGCCGGGGCGGGGAGCTGTTTTTT.

The J gene is TRBJ2-5, the V gene TRBV12-3 or TRBV12-4; 10 bases map to TRBD1. V gave up 8 bases and J gave up 4 bases; unmatched junction bases: 1. This CDR3 comprises 12 residues. Written as DNA, the CDR3 is TGTGCCAGCGGACAGGGGGGAGAGACCCAGTACTTC. Protein: CASGQGGETQYF.

About this clone itself: The sample contains more than one DNA sequence encoding this CDR3. The chain couples TRBV9 to TRBJ2-2, with a weak D call TRBD2 (5 bases). The germline V and J ends were trimmed by 0 bases and 5 bases, with 8 bases remaining between them. CDR3 length equals 14 residues. The germline CDR1 and CDR2 sequences are SGDLS and YYNGEE. The CDR3 sequence is CASSVGPGTGELFF. DNA of the CDR3: TGTGCCAGCAGCGTAGGTCCGGGAACCGGGGAGCTGTTTTTT.